Given below is one TCR beta chain in context. The data are from a study of cytotoxic CD8 clonotypes in ibrutinib-treated CLL. Clones were read by immunoSEQ multiplex PCR, and TCRdb kept only the in-frame ones, dropping some. The profile shows some 300,000 clones, about 80% of them singletons. This specimen was PBMCs, taken before ibrutinib treatment. The clonotype comes from a human donor with chronic lymphocytic leukemia.

The CDR3 region is CASSQTLVYGYTF. Written as DNA, the CDR3 is TGTGCCAGCAGCCAGACACTCGTTTATGGCTACACCTTC. The chain links TRBV6-1 to TRBJ1-2; no clear D. The CDR3 length is 13 residues. In germline, CDR1 is MNHNS, CDR2 SASEGT. Trimming stripped 6 bases from V and 5 bases from J, with 13 bases between.